A selection of T cell receptor beta chains follows, all from one sample in a study of blood T cells in healthy people across ages. TCRdb re-analysed the 5' RACE reads in MiXCR, keeping a single row per CDR3 protein. The data contain about 800,000 distinct CDR3 sequences, more than 45% of them seen just once; the ten biggest clones take up about 20%. The sequenced material came from blood. Every receptor here comes from a man aged 30 to 45 in good health. CDR3s include the opening cysteine and the closing phenylalanine or tryptophan. Fields, in order: J gene, CDR3 length, V gene, clone size, D gene, CDR3 protein, CDR3 DNA. D genes are given only for firm matches. For some rows the clone size is stated as once, few or many, or as a class when expanded; others skip it.

j_gene: TRBJ2-1
len: 19
v_gene: TRBV28
abundance: -
d_gene: TRBD2
CDR3aa: CASSPPGTRYFSSYNEQFF
CDR3nt: TGTGCCAGCAGCCCCCCCGGGACTAGGTATTTTAGCTCCTACAATGAGCAGTTCTTC

j_gene: TRBJ2-3
len: 16
v_gene: TRBV28
abundance: -
d_gene: TRBD2
CDR3aa: CASSSVAGRGTDTQYF
CDR3nt: TGTGCCAGCAGTTCTGTAGCGGGAAGGGGGACAGATACGCAGTATTTT

j_gene: TRBJ2-5
len: 14
v_gene: TRBV28
abundance: -
d_gene: TRBD2
CDR3aa: CASRPSSGDGTQYF
CDR3nt: TGTGCCAGCAGGCCCTCCAGCGGGGATGGGACCCAGTACTTC

j_gene: TRBJ2-1
len: 16
v_gene: TRBV4-2
abundance: few
d_gene: TRBD2
CDR3aa: CASSQELGLAGGWQFF
CDR3nt: TGTGCCAGCAGCCAAGAGCTGGGACTAGCGGGGGGATGGCAGTTCTTC

j_gene: TRBJ2-2
len: 13
v_gene: TRBV28
abundance: few
d_gene: -
CDR3aa: CASTPTNTGELFF
CDR3nt: TGTGCCAGCACCCCGACCAACACCGGGGAGCTGTTTTTT

j_gene: TRBJ2-3
len: 15
v_gene: TRBV20-1
abundance: -
d_gene: TRBD2
CDR3aa: CSARVLAGSTDTQYF
CDR3nt: TGCAGTGCCCGGGTACTAGCGGGTAGCACAGATACGCAGTATTTT

j_gene: TRBJ2-1
len: 16
v_gene: TRBV21-1
abundance: -
d_gene: -
CDR3aa: CASSNASSSSDNEQFF
CDR3nt: TGTGCCAGCAGCAATGCATCTAGTTCCAGCGATAATGAGCAGTTCTTC

j_gene: TRBJ2-1
len: 12
v_gene: TRBV30
abundance: -
d_gene: TRBD2
CDR3aa: CAGAAGGYEQFF
CDR3nt: TGTGCCGGGGCGGCGGGGGGTTATGAGCAGTTCTTC

j_gene: TRBJ2-5
len: 14
v_gene: TRBV29-1
abundance: few
d_gene: -
CDR3aa: CSVEDPRLWETQYF
CDR3nt: TGCAGCGTTGAAGATCCCCGTCTGTGGGAGACCCAGTACTTC

j_gene: TRBJ2-3
len: 14
v_gene: TRBV7-2
abundance: -
d_gene: -
CDR3aa: CASSLDYTTDTQYF
CDR3nt: TGTGCCAGCAGCCTCGACTATACCACAGATACGCAGTATTTT

j_gene: TRBJ2-5
len: 14
v_gene: TRBV20-1
abundance: -
d_gene: -
CDR3aa: CSAPASAGLETQYF
CDR3nt: TGCAGTGCTCCCGCAAGCGCGGGATTGGAGACCCAGTACTTC